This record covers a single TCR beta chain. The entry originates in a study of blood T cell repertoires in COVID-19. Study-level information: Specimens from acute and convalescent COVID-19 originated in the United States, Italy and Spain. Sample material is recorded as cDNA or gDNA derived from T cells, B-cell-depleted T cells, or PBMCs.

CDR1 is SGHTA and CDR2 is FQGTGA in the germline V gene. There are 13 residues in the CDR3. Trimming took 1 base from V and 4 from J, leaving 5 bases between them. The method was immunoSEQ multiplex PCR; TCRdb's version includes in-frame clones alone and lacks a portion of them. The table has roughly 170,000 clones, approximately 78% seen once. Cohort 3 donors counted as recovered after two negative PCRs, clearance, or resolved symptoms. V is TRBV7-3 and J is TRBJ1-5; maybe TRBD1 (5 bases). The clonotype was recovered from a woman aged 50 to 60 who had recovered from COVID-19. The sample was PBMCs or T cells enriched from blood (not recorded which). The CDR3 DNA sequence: TGTGCCAGCAGCTTAAAGGGGAATCAGCCCCAGCATTTT. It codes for CASSLKGNQPQHF.